This is a list of T cell receptor beta chains from one sample in a study of T-cell reconstitution after alpha-beta-depleted transplantation in children. TCRdb independently ran MiXCR on the PCR reads; one entry per CDR3 protein. The data show some 300,000 distinct CDR3 sequences, with 10% seen just once and over 6% held by the top ten. The sequencing here drew on PBMCs, taken before TCRalphabeta/CD19-depleted stem cell transplant. All receptors derive from a boy younger than two with acute myeloid leukemia, due to receive a stem cell transplant. CDR3s include the opening cysteine and the closing phenylalanine or tryptophan. A D gene is named only where the DNA matches it firmly. Some rows have no size entry. The others give once, few or many, or a class for an expanded clone.

D: -
size: few
J: TRBJ1-5
V: TRBV20-1
DNA: TGCAGTGCTAGAGATCCCGGTAGCAATCAGCCCCAGCATTTT
CDR3: CSARDPGSNQPQHF

D: TRBD1
size: few
J: TRBJ1-2
V: TRBV12-3/TRBV12-4
DNA: TGTGCCAGCAGGGGGACAGGGGCTAACTATGGCTACACCTTC
CDR3: CASRGTGANYGYTF

D: -
size: many
J: TRBJ2-7
V: TRBV20-1
DNA: TGCAGTGCTGGACGGGACCCTCACTGGGAGCAGTACTTC
CDR3: CSAGRDPHWEQYF

D: TRBD1
size: many
J: TRBJ1-1
V: TRBV29-1
DNA: TGCAGCGTTGAAAGGACAGGAGGTGGGAGAGGGCGAGCTTTCTTT
CDR3: CSVERTGGGRGRAFF

D: -
size: many
J: TRBJ2-1
V: TRBV7-9
DNA: TGTGCCAGCAGCTTGAGGGACTCGAGCTCCTACAATGAGCAGTTCTTC
CDR3: CASSLRDSSSYNEQFF

D: -
size: once
J: TRBJ1-4
V: TRBV5-1
DNA: TGCGCCAGCAGAGACGGCGGGGGGTCTAATGAAAAACTGTTTTTT
CDR3: CASRDGGGSNEKLFF

D: -
size: few
J: TRBJ2-2
V: TRBV12-3/TRBV12-4
DNA: TGTGCCAGCCCCTCCAGGGGAGGGACCGGGGAGCTGTTTTTT
CDR3: CASPSRGGTGELFF

D: -
size: -
J: TRBJ1-3
V: TRBV18
DNA: TGTGCCAGCTCACCGATGCCGGGTACGAGCTCTGGAAACACCATATATTTT
CDR3: CASSPMPGTSSGNTIYF

D: -
size: many
J: TRBJ2-5
V: TRBV2
DNA: TGTGCCAGCAGACGTCCCGGGACAACTCAAGAGACCCAGTACTTC
CDR3: CASRRPGTTQETQYF

D: -
size: many
J: TRBJ2-5
V: TRBV9
DNA: TGTGCCAGCAGTCATAACGGGCTCCAAGAGACCCAGTACTTC
CDR3: CASSHNGLQETQYF

D: -
size: many
J: TRBJ2-7
V: TRBV28
DNA: TGTGCCAGCAGTTTAATGAGGGACACCGGGGTCTCGTACTTC
CDR3: CASSLMRDTGVSYF

D: TRBD2
size: -
J: TRBJ2-1
V: TRBV24-1
DNA: TGTGCCACCAGTTCCGTTGGACCCGGCGGGGGATCCTCCTACAATGAGCAGTTCTTC
CDR3: CATSSVGPGGGSSYNEQFF

D: TRBD1
size: few
J: TRBJ2-7
V: TRBV20-1
DNA: TGCAGTGCTAGGGGGACCGGGACAGAGAGAGGTGTACTCTCCTACGAGCAGTACTTC
CDR3: CSARGTGTERGVLSYEQYF

D: TRBD2
size: many
J: TRBJ2-7
V: TRBV11-2
DNA: TGTGCCAGCAGCTTAGAAGGACTAGCGGGGTCCTACGAGCAGTACTTC
CDR3: CASSLEGLAGSYEQYF

D: -
size: many
J: TRBJ2-5
V: TRBV7-9
DNA: TGTGCCAGCAGCTCCCAGGATTCGGGGGACGAGACCCAGTACTTC
CDR3: CASSSQDSGDETQYF

D: -
size: many
J: TRBJ1-5
V: TRBV5-1
DNA: TGCGCCAGCAGCCCTGGGACAACCTCTAATCAGCCCCAGCATTTT
CDR3: CASSPGTTSNQPQHF

D: TRBD2
size: many
J: TRBJ2-3
V: TRBV6-2/TRBV6-3
DNA: TGTGCCAGCAGTTACACTAGCGGACGCCTACCCATGCCTAGCACAGATACGCAGTATTTT
CDR3: CASSYTSGRLPMPSTDTQYF

D: -
size: many
J: TRBJ1-1
V: TRBV6-6
DNA: TGTGCCAGCAGTTACGCAGGGGAAGCTTTCTTT
CDR3: CASSYAGEAFF

D: -
size: -
J: TRBJ2-2
V: TRBV15
DNA: TGTGCCACCAGCAGAGATGACAGCGACCCGAGCACCGGGGAGCTGTTTTTT
CDR3: CATSRDDSDPSTGELFF

D: TRBD2
size: many
J: TRBJ2-1
V: TRBV12-3/TRBV12-4
DNA: TGTGCCAGCACCGGGACTAATATCAATGAGCAGTTCTTC
CDR3: CASTGTNINEQFF

D: -
size: many
J: TRBJ2-1
V: TRBV6-5
DNA: TGTGCCAGCAGTTCGGGACATTACAATGAGCAGTTCTTC
CDR3: CASSSGHYNEQFF

D: TRBD2
size: few
J: TRBJ2-5
V: TRBV5-1
DNA: TGCGCCAGCAGCCCAACAACTAGCGGGAGACAAGAGACCCAGTACTTC
CDR3: CASSPTTSGRQETQYF

D: -
size: -
J: TRBJ1-5
V: TRBV11-3
DNA: TGTGCCAGCAGCTCCCAGTTAGGGCAGCCCCAGCATTTT
CDR3: CASSSQLGQPQHF

D: TRBD2
size: many
J: TRBJ2-1
V: TRBV7-7
DNA: TGTGCCAGCAGCACGGGACTAGCCGATTACAATGAGCAGTTCTTC
CDR3: CASSTGLADYNEQFF

D: TRBD1
size: -
J: TRBJ2-7
V: TRBV6-5
DNA: TGTGCCAGCAGTTACGACAGGGTCCCCTTTTACGAGCAGTACTTC
CDR3: CASSYDRVPFYEQYF

D: TRBD2
size: -
J: TRBJ2-1
V: TRBV2
DNA: TGTGCCAGCAGTCGGACTAGCGTCTACAATGAGCAGTTCTTC
CDR3: CASSRTSVYNEQFF

D: -
size: few
J: TRBJ1-5
V: TRBV28
DNA: TGTGCCAGCAGGCGGGCCGGGGGGGGAAGCAATCAGCCCCAGCATTTT
CDR3: CASRRAGGGSNQPQHF